This T cell receptor (beta chain) is drawn from a study of TIL therapy for anti-PD-1-resistant metastatic lung cancer. Documented time point: pre-treatment sample, taken before nivolumab and TIL therapy. Most excised metastases sampled were pleural nodules or supraclavicular lymph nodes. V lost 4 bases and J 6 bases, leaving 12 bases between the germline ends. This CDR3 spans 14 amino acids. Germline V CDR1 and CDR2: KGHDR, SFDVKD. Sequencing used immunoSEQ v3. Some clones are missing from TCRdb's copy, which holds only in-frame ones; the method was immunoSEQ multiplex PCR. The sample includes 95,000 or so clones, about two thirds of them seen just once.

The chain joins TRBV24-1 to TRBJ1-5, with D perhaps matching TRBD1 (6 bases). Sample: tumor tissue, taken at baseline. This sequence originates from a person aged 25-79 years with non-small cell lung cancer. CDR3 loop: CATSEAQGGQPQHF. The CDR3 DNA reads as TGTGCCACCAGTGAGGCACAGGGTGGTCAGCCCCAGCATTTT.